What follows is one TCR beta chain and its context. The target of this receptor is not known. No much larger clone exists at a distance of one base, and base qualities are not known. The cohort was made up of approximately 670 healthy bone marrow donors. At the time of sampling, all cohort members were nominally healthy, though unrecorded immune exposures were likely present. The donor tested CMV seronegative and was one of the 352 seronegative cohort members. A peripheral blood sample was collected from each donor, and TCR beta sequencing was performed on peripheral blood mononuclear cells. The Qiagen DNeasy Blood Extraction Kit was used to extract genomic DNA from the blood cell samples. The sample comes from a study of cytomegalovirus exposure and HLA in healthy donors (dated by TCRdb to about 2017). Broadly, across the study: An earlier analysis of approximately 640 of the donors reported approximately 290 Gb of sequence data and some 100 million unique TCR beta sequences from some 180 million T cells. An earlier analysis of 587 of the donors used high-throughput TCR beta sequencing to judge whether each TCR beta V gene segment behaved as functional or pseudogenic. The study combined high-throughput TCR immunosequencing, statistical association of individual TCRs with disease status, and machine learning to predict cytomegalovirus infection status. In a later genetic analysis, genome-wide SNP genotypes for about 65% of the 666 donors were used, and that subset was treated as a discovery cohort. A handful of DR-DQ haplotypes were handled as single units for association and clustering because linkage in the cohort was strong. Donor age, sex, ethnicity and CMV serostatus were compiled together with the repertoire data. Using immunosequencing, the study profiled T cell repertoires from around 680 subjects and related those repertoires to cytomegalovirus serostatus. All discovery cohort repertoires had been generated on a single sequencing platform. The later analysis used no new phenotypic data to find candidate immune exposures, relying instead on TCR beta sequences and their occurrence across donors. An early release that covered more than 550 HLA-typed donors contained around 300 gigabases of sequencing data and about 93 million unique TCR sequences. Class I and class II HLA loci were covered by the typing at four-digit resolution. Along with the roughly 610-subject first cohort, a separate validation cohort of around 120 different subjects was used. In a later analysis, previously published TCR beta repertoires from 670 or so donors were re-analyzed and high-resolution HLA genotyping was added so that TCR occurrence patterns could be studied. The number of typed donors differed by locus: about 620-640 for A, B, C, DRB1 and DQB1; 522 for DQA1; 600 to 610 for DPA1; and roughly 490 for DPB1. Of the approximately 370 genotyped donors, 81% were placed in the genetic ancestry cluster associated with self-reported Caucasian donors. The study aimed to test whether cataloging public T cell receptors could reveal signatures of past pathogen exposure. Among several hundred genotyped donors of the cohort, an average of about 220,000 unique TCR beta nucleotide sequences was sequenced per donor, of which about 18% were non-productive. Broader findings and caveats from the paper: Roughly uniform sequencing depth across donors was assumed in presence/absence analyses, although this assumption may not hold. V-gene and J-gene trimming of TCR beta chains was associated with a missense DCLRE1C variant in a later genetic analysis, and the association was replicated in an independent cohort. In a later analysis, the rate of TCR association differed among HLA loci, with DRB1 alleles having the most associated TCRs and HLA-C alleles having the fewest. Assigning TCR associations to individual alleles was difficult when HLA alleles, especially DR and DQ, strongly co-occurred. In a later analysis, HLA-associated TCR beta chains showed more clonal expansion and lower generation probabilities than non-associated chains that were equally common. For the cohort, immune exposure information was limited to CMV serostatus. Because counts were too low, 15 to 20 rarely observed V segments, including chromosome 9 orphons, were left out of the earlier analysis of 587 of the donors. According to the authors, the approach could potentially be generalized to other disease states and immunological phenotypes. In vitro tests confirmed that a few of the cytomegalovirus-associated TCR beta chains recognize cytomegalovirus antigens. The study listed approximately 150 TCR beta chains as associated with cytomegalovirus. Because HLA typing was unavailable for some donors at each locus, only the typed subset was used in association tests. Specific HLA alleles were associated with 18,000 or so TCR beta sequences at a false discovery rate of 0.05 in a later analysis. The cohort was sequenced for TCR beta chains only, and without alpha or paired-chain data the features that could be detected were limited. Cytomegalovirus status was reported to be diagnosed by the classifier with high specificity and sensitivity in both the original and validation cohorts. Across donors, most TCR sequences were observed very rarely, whereas some public TCRs were present in many individuals. A cluster of highly shared sequence variants was judged likely to be a technical artifact of the sequencing pipeline. In an earlier analysis of some 550 of the donors, most TCR beta V segments were observed in productive rearrangements about 87% or about 30% of the time, broadly matching IMGT annotations. Most CMV-associated TCR beta chains appeared to be HLA-restricted in a later analysis, and the HLA associations seemed to be driven largely by CMV exposure. Several of the top co-occurrence clusters appeared to be linked to parvovirus B19, influenza, CMV and Epstein-Barr virus, according to a later analysis. The 87-base-pair reads could not distinguish some IMGT-functional V segments, including TRBV6-2 and TRBV6-3, so those segments were excluded. A further reported finding was that TCR beta sequences accurately predicted the HLA-A and HLA-B alleles for most subjects in the first cohort. A later genetic analysis reported fewer N-insertions in productive TCRs among donors in an Asian-associated ancestry cluster than the roughly 690-donor mean. Linkage disequilibrium might explain the correlated functional status among segregating V segments, but an unknown experimental factor could not be ruled out.

Library preparation employed the immunoSEQ multiplex PCR assay. A mixture of 60 forward primers for TCR Vbeta segments and 13 reverse primers for TCR Jbeta segments was used in the multiplex PCR. The CDR3 region of rearranged TCR beta genes was amplified from genomic DNA with a multiplex PCR assay. Amplified TCR beta libraries were sequenced as 87-base-pair reads on the Illumina HiSeq System. As for how the authors treated the data: In a later analysis, some 80 million unique TCR beta chains were counted across the 666 repertoires, and around 10 million of these chains were shared by at least two donors. Raw reads were error-corrected and collapsed into unique sequences by a nearest-neighbor algorithm in which closely related sequences were merged to remove PCR and sequencing errors. V, D and J gene segments were assigned by aligning CDR3 sequences to IMGT reference sequences. For a sequence to be retained, a match of at least six nucleotides to both a V gene segment and a J gene segment was required. Rearrangements were classified as productive when the CDR3 lacked stop codons and remained in frame with V and J, and all other rearrangements were classified as non-productive. CDR3 was defined by IMGT convention, running from the second conserved V-encoded cysteine to the conserved J-encoded phenylalanine. The earlier analysis of roughly 590 of the donors excluded any sequence lacking an unambiguous match to a single V gene segment. In an earlier analysis of several hundred of the donors, V segments were called functional above 56.7% productive rearrangements and were called segregating when the between-donor standard deviation exceeded 5%. A statistical classification framework was built for diagnosing cytomegalovirus status from the catalog of TCR beta chain sequences. In a later analysis, V and J genes were assigned by comparing TCR nucleotide sequences against IMGT/GENE-DB human TR gene sequences. A later analysis assigned CDR3 sequences and most-parsimonious VDJ recombination scenarios with the TCRdist pipeline. A later analysis defined each TCR beta chain by its CDR3 amino acid sequence plus V-gene family, and excluded reads lacking a unique V-gene family. A later analysis removed 550 to 700 highly shared, low-generation-probability nucleotide sequences to deal with suspected cross-contamination and a sequencing artifact. In a later analysis, a clonal expansion index was calculated for each public chain from normalized within-repertoire ranks of inferred template counts. Generation probabilities in a later analysis came from a VDJ recombination model fitted to out-of-frame rearrangements, and those results were checked against IGoR. In a later analysis, hypergeometric tests were used to score TCR-TCR, TCR-HLA and TCR-CMV co-occurrence, with a repertoire-size bias correction applied to TCR pairs. A later analysis estimated false discovery rates by permuting HLA or CMV assignments 20 times. In a later analysis, co-occurring TCRs were grouped using DBSCAN, with TCRdist sequence similarity added in when clustering inside HLA-allele-positive subsets. Repertoires with fewer than 30,000 or more than 120,000 public chains, plus five repertoires with anomalous nucleotide sharing, were excluded from co-occurrence clustering. The table comes from immuneACCESS by way of TCRdb, which keeps in-frame sequences with V and J called. Part of the clones is missing from these tables; in studies checked, under half for an unresolved V gene and the rest for unknown reasons. The V and J calls and the clone size are those of that table, but D and trimming were determined from the DNA. The sample includes some 180,000 clones, with around 75% observed a single time. 2.9% of the sample goes to the ten largest clones.

Trimming accounts for 2 bases at V and 8 bases at J, while the number of junction bases matched to no gene is 5. Spanning cysteine to phenylalanine, the CDR3 consists of 13 amino acids. Left in the record is the CDR3 DNA by itself, 39 bases read in frame from the first base. CDR1 is given as SGHTA and CDR2 as FQGTGA, both from the germline V gene. The sequencing sample was made of PBMCs. The TCR originated in a female donor in good health and CMV-seronegative. Recombination connected TRBV7-3 to TRBJ2-7, with 8 bases in between that match TRBD1. This receptor carries the CDR3 CASSLGTGGKQYF. The DNA sequence is as follows: TGTGCCAGCAGCTTAGGGACAGGAGGAAAGCAGTACTTC. With the portions outside the CDR3 filled from the reference TRBV7-3 and TRBJ2-7 genes, the complete variable region becomes GAGVSQTPSNKVTEKGKYVELRCDPISGHTALYWYRQSLGQGPEFLIYFQGTGAADDSGLPNDRFFAVRPEGSVSTLKIQRTERGDSAVYLCASSLGTGGKQYFGPGTRLTVT.